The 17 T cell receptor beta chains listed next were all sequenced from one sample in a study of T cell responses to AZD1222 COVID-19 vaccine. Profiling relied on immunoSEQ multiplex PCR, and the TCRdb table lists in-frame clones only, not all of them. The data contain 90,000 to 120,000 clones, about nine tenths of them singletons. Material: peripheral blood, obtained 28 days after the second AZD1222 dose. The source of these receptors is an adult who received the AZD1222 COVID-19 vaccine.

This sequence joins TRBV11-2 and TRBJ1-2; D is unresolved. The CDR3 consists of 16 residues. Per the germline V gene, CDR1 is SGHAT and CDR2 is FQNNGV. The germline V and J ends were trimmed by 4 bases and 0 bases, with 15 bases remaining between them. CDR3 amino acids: CASSSPAGSPNYGYTF. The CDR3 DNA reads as TGTGCCAGCAGCTCCCCCGCTGGATCCCCTAACTATGGCTACACCTTC.

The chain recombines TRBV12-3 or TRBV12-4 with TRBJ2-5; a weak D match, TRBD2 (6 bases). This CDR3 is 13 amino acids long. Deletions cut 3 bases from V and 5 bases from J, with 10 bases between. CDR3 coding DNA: TGTGCCAGCAGTTTGGCTAGCGCGGAGACCCAGTACTTC. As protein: CASSLASAETQYF.

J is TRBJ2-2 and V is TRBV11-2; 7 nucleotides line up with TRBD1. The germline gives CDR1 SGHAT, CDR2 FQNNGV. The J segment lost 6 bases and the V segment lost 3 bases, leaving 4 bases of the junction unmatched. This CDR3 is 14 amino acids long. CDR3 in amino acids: CASSFPQGSGELFF. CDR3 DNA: TGTGCCAGCAGCTTCCCACAGGGGTCCGGGGAGCTGTTTTTT.

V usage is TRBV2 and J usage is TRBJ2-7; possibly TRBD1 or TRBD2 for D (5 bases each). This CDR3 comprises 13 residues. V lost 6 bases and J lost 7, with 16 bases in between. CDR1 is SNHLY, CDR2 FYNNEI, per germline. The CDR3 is CASSYGTHLEQYF. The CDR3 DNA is TGTGCCAGCAGCTACGGGACCCACCTGGAGCAGTACTTC.

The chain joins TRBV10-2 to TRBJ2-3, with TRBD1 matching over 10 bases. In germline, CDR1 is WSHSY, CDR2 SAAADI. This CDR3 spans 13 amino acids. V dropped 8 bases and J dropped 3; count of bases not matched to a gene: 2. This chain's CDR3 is CASGQGVTDTQYF. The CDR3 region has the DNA TGCGCCAGCGGACAGGGGGTGACAGATACGCAGTATTTT.

The CDR3 here is CASSIDLQLYGYTF. The CDR3 DNA follows: TGTGCCAGTAGTATAGATTTACAGCTCTATGGCTACACCTTC. V is TRBV19 and J is TRBJ1-2; D is ambiguous. CDR3 length equals 14 residues. Germline V gene lookup returns CDR1 LNHDA and CDR2 SQIVND (reference sequence). The V end was cut by 0 bases, the J end by 4 bases, with 9 bases between.

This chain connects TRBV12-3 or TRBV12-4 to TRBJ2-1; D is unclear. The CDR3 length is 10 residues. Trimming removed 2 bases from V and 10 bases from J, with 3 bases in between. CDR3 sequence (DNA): TGTGCCAGCAGTTTACAAGAGCAGTTCTTC. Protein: CASSLQEQFF.

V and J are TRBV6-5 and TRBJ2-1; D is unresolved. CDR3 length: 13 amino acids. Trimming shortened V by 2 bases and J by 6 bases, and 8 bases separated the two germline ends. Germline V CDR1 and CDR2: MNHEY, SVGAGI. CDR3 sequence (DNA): TGTGCCAGCAGTTACGGGGTTCGCAATGAGCAGTTCTTC. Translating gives CASSYGVRNEQFF.

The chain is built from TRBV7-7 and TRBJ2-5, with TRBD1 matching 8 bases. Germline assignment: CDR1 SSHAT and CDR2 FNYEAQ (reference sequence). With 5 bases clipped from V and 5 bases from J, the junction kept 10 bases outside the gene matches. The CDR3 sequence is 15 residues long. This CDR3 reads CASSRTGRGIETQYF. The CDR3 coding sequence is TGTGCCAGCAGCAGGACAGGGAGAGGGATCGAGACCCAGTACTTC.

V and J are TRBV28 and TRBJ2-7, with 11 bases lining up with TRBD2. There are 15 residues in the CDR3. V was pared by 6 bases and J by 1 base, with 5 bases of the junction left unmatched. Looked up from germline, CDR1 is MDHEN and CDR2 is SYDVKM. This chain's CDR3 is CASRASSGGSYEQYF. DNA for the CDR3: TGTGCCAGCAGAGCCTCTAGCGGGGGGTCCTACGAGCAGTACTTC.

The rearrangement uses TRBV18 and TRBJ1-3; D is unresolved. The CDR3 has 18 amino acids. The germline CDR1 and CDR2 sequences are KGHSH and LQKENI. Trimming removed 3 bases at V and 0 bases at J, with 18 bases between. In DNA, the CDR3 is TGTGCCAGCTCACCCCGGCCTACCACCGACCTCTCTGGAAACACCATATATTTT. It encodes CASSPRPTTDLSGNTIYF.

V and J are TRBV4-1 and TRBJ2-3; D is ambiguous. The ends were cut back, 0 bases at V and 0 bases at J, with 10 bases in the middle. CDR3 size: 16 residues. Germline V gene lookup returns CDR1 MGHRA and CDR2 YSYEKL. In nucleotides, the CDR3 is TGCGCCAGCAGCCAAGATTGGCCAGAAAGCACAGATACGCAGTATTTT. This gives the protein CASSQDWPESTDTQYF.

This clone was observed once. Here the CDR3 reads CASNTGDSTDTQYF. CDR3 sequence (DNA): TGTGCCAGCAATACAGGGGACAGCACAGATACGCAGTATTTT. The V call is TRBV6-5, the J call TRBJ2-3; TRBD1 agrees at 7 bases. This CDR3 is 14 amino acids long. V dropped 7 bases and J dropped 0; count of bases not matched to a gene: 4. Germline-derived CDR1 and CDR2 are MNHEY and SVGAGI.

The CDR3 here is CASSAQGRGTGELFF. For the CDR3, the DNA is TGTGCCAGTAGCGCACAGGGGAGAGGCACCGGGGAGCTGTTTTTT. This chain uses TRBV19 with TRBJ2-2, with 7 positions matching TRBD1. Germline lookup yields CDR1 LNHDA and CDR2 SQIVND (reference sequence). The CDR3 covers 15 residues. The junction had 8 bases not matched to a gene; V was cut back by 6 bases and J by 4 bases.

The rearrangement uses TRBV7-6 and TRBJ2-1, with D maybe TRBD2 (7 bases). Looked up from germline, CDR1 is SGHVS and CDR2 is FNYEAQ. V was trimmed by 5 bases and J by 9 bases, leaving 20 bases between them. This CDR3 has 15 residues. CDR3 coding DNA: TGTGCCAGCAGCCCCTGGGGGGGGCGATCTCCTGAGCAGTTCTTC. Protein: CASSPWGGRSPEQFF.

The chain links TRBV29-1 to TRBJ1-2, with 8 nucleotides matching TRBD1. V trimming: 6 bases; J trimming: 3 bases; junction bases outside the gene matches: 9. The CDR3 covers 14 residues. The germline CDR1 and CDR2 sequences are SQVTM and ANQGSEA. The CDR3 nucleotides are TGCAGCGTCATAGGACAGGGAGGTGACTATGGCTACACCTTC. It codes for CSVIGQGGDYGYTF.

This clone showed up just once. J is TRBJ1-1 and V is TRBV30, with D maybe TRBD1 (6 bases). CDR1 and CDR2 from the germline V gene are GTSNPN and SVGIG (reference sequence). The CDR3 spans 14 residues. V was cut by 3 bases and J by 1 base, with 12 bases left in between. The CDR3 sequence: CAWSRGGTNTEAFF. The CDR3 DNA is TGTGCCTGGAGCAGAGGGGGGACGAACACTGAAGCTTTCTTT. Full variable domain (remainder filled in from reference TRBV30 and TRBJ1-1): SQTIHQWPATLVQPVGSPLSLECTVEGTSNPNLYWYRQAAGRGLQLLFYSVGIGQISSEVPQNLSASRPQDRQFILSSKKLLLSDSGFYLCAWSRGGTNTEAFFGQGTRLTVV.